This entry features one T cell receptor beta chain sequence. Its matching antigen is unknown. Triplicate sorts, 300,000 to 350,000 cells apiece, were made for each CD8+ T cell subset. Preparation of TRB cDNA libraries relied on 5' RACE carrying UMI labels. TCRdb reprocessed the 5' RACE reads; each CDR3 protein has one entry and no DNA is given. This listing includes about 89,000 distinct CDR3 sequences. The CDR3 has 15 amino acids. Germline V CDR1 and CDR2: SGDLS, YYNGEE. The sample comes from a study of CXCR3-negative and CXCR3-positive naive CD8 T cells. Study-wide points: Hydrophobicity of TRB CDR3s was greater in CXCR3-positive naive cells than in CXCR3-negative naive cells. Similarly elevated diversity marked both naive subsets, with memory CD8+ cells showing far lower diversity. CXCR3 expression partially decreased after cryopreservation; most assays used fresh PBMCs. Naive cells, whether CXCR3-negative or CXCR3-positive, had similar TRBV-TRBJ usage, while memory cells differed.

Sequencing input: naive CXCR3+ CD8+ T cells from blood. Documented subset: CD45RO-CCR7+CD27+CD95- naive CD8+ T cells expressing CXCR3 (TNR3+). The chain combines TRBV9 with TRBJ2-5; TCRdb's D call, TRBD1, is unchecked because there is no DNA. This TCR derives from a human donor in good health. Some clones in this sample may be carry-over from other donors' samples. The CDR3 region is CASSVGGQGVETQYF.